The rows below give T cell receptor beta chains drawn from one sample of a study of OX40 agonist ivuxolimab in advanced cancers. Using immunoSEQ multiplex PCR, the repertoire was profiled, and TCRdb retains in-frame clones only, with some absent. Among over 95,000 clones listed, about four fifths were seen once. The source material was CD4+ or CD8+ T cells sorted from blood, sampled in a trial of the OX40 agonist ivuxolimab. The receptors derive from an adult with an advanced solid tumor such as melanoma, head and neck, liver or kidney cancer. CDR3s include the opening cysteine and the closing phenylalanine or tryptophan. Each record gives: CDR3 protein, CDR3 DNA, J gene, D gene, V gene, clone size. A D gene is named only where the DNA matches it firmly. Clone size is shown for a subset of rows, as once, few, many or a class of expanded clone.

CASSLPGLAFADTQYF,TGTGCCAGCAGTTTACCGGGACTAGCCTTTGCAGATACGCAGTATTTT,TRBJ2-3,TRBD2,TRBV28,.
CASRAGTVNTEAFF,TGTGCCAGCAGGGCCGGGACGGTGAACACTGAAGCTTTCTTT,TRBJ1-1,.,TRBV6-5,.
CASSWDRTFSGTGELFF,TGTGCCAGCAGCTGGGACAGGACCTTCTCCGGGACCGGGGAGCTGTTTTTT,TRBJ2-2,TRBD1,TRBV5-6,few
CASRDKFNQPQHF,TGTGCCAGCCGGGACAAATTTAATCAGCCCCAGCATTTT,TRBJ1-5,.,TRBV6-6,.
CASSPPGDEKLFF,TGTGCCAGCTCACCTCCGGGGGATGAAAAACTGTTTTTT,TRBJ1-4,.,TRBV18,few
CASRVVPAKDEAFF,TGTGCCAGCAGGGTGGTTCCCGCTAAAGACGAAGCTTTCTTT,TRBJ1-1,.,TRBV28,.
CARRGAGEKYNEQFF,TGCGCCAGAAGGGGGGCGGGGGAGAAGTACAATGAGCAGTTCTTC,TRBJ2-1,.,TRBV4-3,.
CASGSQQIDTQYF,TGTGCTAGTGGTTCCCAGCAGATAGATACGCAGTATTTT,TRBJ2-3,.,TRBV12-5,.
CASKGQPNSNQPQHF,TGTGCCAGCAAAGGACAGCCAAATAGCAATCAGCCCCAGCATTTT,TRBJ1-5,.,TRBV2,.
CASSQDLVTYEQYF,TGCGCCAGCAGCCAAGACCTGGTAACCTACGAGCAGTACTTC,TRBJ2-7,.,TRBV4-3,.
CASSVPGGADTQYF,TGTGCCAGCAGCGTCCCAGGGGGGGCAGATACGCAGTATTTT,TRBJ2-3,.,TRBV13,.
CASSLGLGSNQPQHF,TGCGCCAGCAGCTTGGGCTTGGGAAGCAATCAGCCCCAGCATTTT,TRBJ1-5,.,TRBV5-1,.
CANRGRHSNTEAFF,TGTGCCAACCGGGGGAGACACTCGAACACTGAAGCTTTCTTT,TRBJ1-1,.,TRBV6-1,.
CASSPTVASINEQFF,TGTGCCAGCTCACCAACCGTTGCTAGCATAAATGAGCAGTTCTTC,TRBJ2-1,.,TRBV18,.
CASSEGGFDNQPQHF,TGTGCCAGCAGTGAGGGGGGATTCGACAATCAGCCCCAGCATTTT,TRBJ1-5,.,TRBV2,once